A single TCR beta chain is shown here with its context. Its antigen is unidentified. The collection from each donor was one heparinised blood draw averaging approximately 110 mL. Via the markers CD45RO/CCR7/CD25/CD127/CD95/CD27, stem cell-like memory, regulatory, central memory and naive CD4+ cells were sorted. CDR1 is GTSNPN and CDR2 is SVGIG in the germline V gene (reference sequence). The CDR3 length is 13 residues. The V gene end was trimmed by 5 bases and the J gene end by 6 bases; junction bases not matched to a gene: 6. Expressed TCRB transcripts were sequenced, since all the RNA that had been isolated was reverse transcribed. Only in-frame clones appear in the TCRdb table, and some are missing; sequencing was by immunoSEQ multiplex PCR. The sample includes 200,000 to 250,000 clones, 27% of them seen just once. This sample was included in a study of beta chain features in type 1 diabetes. Regarding the study as a whole: There was a moderate but significant shortening of TCRB CDR3s in all four CD4+ subsets of Type 1 diabetes patients.

The receptor comes from a man aged 30 to 45 in good health. This sequence joins TRBV30 and TRBJ2-3; 9 nucleotides line up with TRBD1. Material: central memory CD4+ T cells from blood. In DNA form, the CDR3 reads TGTGCCTGGGGGGGGACAGGGACGGATACGCAGTATTTT. As protein: CAWGGTGTDTQYF.